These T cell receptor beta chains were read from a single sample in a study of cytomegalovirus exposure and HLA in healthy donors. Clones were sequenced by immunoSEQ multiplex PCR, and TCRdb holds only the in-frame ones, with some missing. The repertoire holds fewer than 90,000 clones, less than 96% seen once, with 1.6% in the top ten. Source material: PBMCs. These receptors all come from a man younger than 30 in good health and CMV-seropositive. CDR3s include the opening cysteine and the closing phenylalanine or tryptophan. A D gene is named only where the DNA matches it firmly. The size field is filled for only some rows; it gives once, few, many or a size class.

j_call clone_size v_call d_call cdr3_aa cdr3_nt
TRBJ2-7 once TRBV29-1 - CSGSVAYEQYF TGCAGCGGTAGTGTAGCCTACGAGCAGTACTTC
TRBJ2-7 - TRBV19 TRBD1 CASSISGTGLRKQYF TGTGCCAGTAGTATTTCGGGGACAGGATTACGGAAGCAGTACTTC
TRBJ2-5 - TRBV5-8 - CASSPGETQYF TGTGCCAGCAGCCCAGGGGAGACCCAGTACTTC
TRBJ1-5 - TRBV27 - CASSLSSSQPQHF TGTGCCAGCAGTTTATCCAGTTCTCAGCCCCAGCATTTT
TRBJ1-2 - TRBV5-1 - CASSLEPGLGYTF TGCGCCAGCAGCTTGGAGCCAGGGCTTGGCTACACCTTC
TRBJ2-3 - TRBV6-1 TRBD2 CASSEAGGTDTQYF TGTGCCAGCAGTGAGGCGGGAGGGACAGATACGCAGTATTTT
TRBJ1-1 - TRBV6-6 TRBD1 CASFRQGADTEAFF TGTGCCAGTTTTCGACAGGGGGCAGACACTGAAGCTTTCTTT
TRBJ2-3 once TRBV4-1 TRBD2 CASANRGGTSDTQYF TGCGCCAGCGCCAACCGAGGTGGGACTAGTGATACGCAGTATTTT
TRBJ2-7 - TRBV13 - CASSRLQGGYEQYF TGTGCCAGCAGCCGACTCCAGGGGGGTTACGAGCAGTACTTC
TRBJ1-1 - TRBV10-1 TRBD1 CASSEGGGNTEAFF TGCGCCAGCAGTGAAGGAGGGGGCAACACTGAAGCTTTCTTT
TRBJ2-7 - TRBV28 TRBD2 CASLGREGAYEQYF TGTGCCAGCCTGGGGAGGGAAGGAGCCTACGAGCAGTACTTC
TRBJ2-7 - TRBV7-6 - CASSATGFGYEQYF TGTGCCAGCAGCGCGACAGGTTTTGGCTACGAGCAGTACTTC
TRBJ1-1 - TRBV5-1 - CASSYTRNTEAFF TGCGCCAGCAGCTATACCAGGAACACTGAAGCTTTCTTT
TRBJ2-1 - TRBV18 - CASSPRTGLKGEQFF TGTGCCAGCTCACCACGGACTGGCCTAAAGGGTGAGCAGTTCTTC
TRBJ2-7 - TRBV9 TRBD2 CASSVGLAGGIHEQYF TGTGCCAGCAGCGTAGGGCTAGCGGGAGGGATCCACGAGCAGTACTTC
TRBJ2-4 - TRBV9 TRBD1 CASSVGYRGNIQYF TGTGCCAGCAGCGTAGGGTACAGGGGAAACATTCAGTACTTC
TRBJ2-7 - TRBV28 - CASSLGGGGPAEQYF TGTGCCAGCAGCCTTGGAGGGGGGGGGCCTGCCGAGCAGTACTTC
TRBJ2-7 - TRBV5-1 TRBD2 CASSLEREDEQYF TGCGCCAGCAGCCTGGAGCGGGAGGACGAGCAGTACTTC
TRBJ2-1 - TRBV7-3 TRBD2 CASSPLGGRAYNEQFF TGTGCCAGCAGCCCCCTTGGCGGGAGGGCCTACAATGAGCAGTTCTTC
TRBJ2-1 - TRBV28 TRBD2 CASSFETSGTNNEQFF TGTGCCAGCAGTTTCGAGACTAGCGGGACCAACAATGAGCAGTTCTTC
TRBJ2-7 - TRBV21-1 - CASSPGLAGGPDEQYF TGTGCCAGCAGCCCCGGACTAGCGGGAGGGCCAGACGAGCAGTACTTC
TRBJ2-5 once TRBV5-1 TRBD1 CASLSGTGGGQETQYF TGCGCCAGCCTATCCGGGACAGGGGGCGGTCAGGAGACCCAGTACTTC
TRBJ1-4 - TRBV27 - CASSLSWRGGFEEKLFF TGTGCCAGCAGTTTATCTTGGCGAGGAGGGTTTGAGGAAAAACTGTTTTTT
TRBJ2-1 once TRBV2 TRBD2 CASSVSLAGYNEQFF TGTGCCAGCAGTGTATCACTAGCGGGGTACAATGAGCAGTTCTTC
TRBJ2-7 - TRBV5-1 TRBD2 CASSFSGSSYEQYF TGCGCCAGCAGCTTCAGCGGGAGCTCCTACGAGCAGTACTTC
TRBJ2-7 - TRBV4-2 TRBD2 CASSQSNSGGRYEQYF TGTGCCAGCAGCCAATCCAATAGCGGGGGCCGGTACGAGCAGTACTTC
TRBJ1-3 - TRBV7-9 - CASSFGQGNTIYF TGTGCCAGCAGCTTTGGACAGGGAAACACCATATATTTT
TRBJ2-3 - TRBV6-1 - CASSEGLETDTQYF TGTGCCAGCAGTGAAGGTCTAGAAACAGATACGCAGTATTTT
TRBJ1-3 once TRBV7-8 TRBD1 CASSLAQGAVGNTIYF TGTGCCAGCAGCTTAGCGCAGGGGGCGGTTGGAAACACCATATATTTT
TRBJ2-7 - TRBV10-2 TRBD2 CASKTSGHYEQYF TGCGCCAGCAAGACTAGCGGGCATTACGAGCAGTACTTC
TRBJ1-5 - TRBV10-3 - CAISEPHLDSSNQPQHF TGTGCCATCAGTGAGCCCCACCTGGACAGCAGCAATCAGCCCCAGCATTTT
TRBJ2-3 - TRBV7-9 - CASSSAGSTDTQYF TGTGCCAGCAGTTCTGCCGGGAGCACAGATACGCAGTATTTT
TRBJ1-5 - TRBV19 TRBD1 CASVRDSREHSNQPQHF TGTGCCAGTGTCCGGGACAGCAGAGAACATAGCAATCAGCCCCAGCATTTT
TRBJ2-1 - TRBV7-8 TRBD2 CASRRLAESINNSYNEQFF TGTGCCAGCAGAAGACTAGCGGAATCTATTAACAACTCCTACAATGAGCAGTTCTTC
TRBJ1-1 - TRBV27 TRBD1 CASSTGTANTEAFF TGTGCCAGCAGTACAGGGACAGCGAACACTGAAGCTTTCTTT
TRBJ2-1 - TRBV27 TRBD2 CASSLSGTSGYNEQFF TGTGCCAGCAGTTTATCTGGGACTAGCGGATACAATGAGCAGTTCTTC
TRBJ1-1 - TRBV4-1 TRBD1 CASSHQTPRGLGTEAFF TGCGCCAGCAGCCACCAAACCCCCAGGGGGCTGGGCACTGAAGCTTTCTTT
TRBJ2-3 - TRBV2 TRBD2 CASTERLAGVRDTQYF TGTGCCAGCACGGAGCGGCTAGCGGGAGTACGAGATACGCAGTATTTT
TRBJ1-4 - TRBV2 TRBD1 CASSPQGAATNEKLFF TGTGCCAGCAGTCCTCAGGGGGCTGCAACTAATGAAAAACTGTTTTTT
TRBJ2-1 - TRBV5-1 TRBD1 CASSSGQGHNEQFF TGCGCCAGCAGCTCGGGACAGGGGCACAATGAGCAGTTCTTC
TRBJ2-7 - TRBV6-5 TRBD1 CASSPGTGRYEQYF TGTGCCAGCAGCCCGGGGACAGGCCGCTACGAGCAGTACTTC
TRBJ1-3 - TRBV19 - CASSIGISGNTIYF TGTGCCAGTAGTATCGGGATTTCTGGAAACACCATATATTTT
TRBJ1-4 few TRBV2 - CASSSWEKLFF TGTGCCAGCAGTAGCTGGGAAAAACTGTTTTTT
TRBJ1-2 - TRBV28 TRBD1 CASSLIGSGTVNYGYTF TGTGCCAGCAGTTTAATAGGGTCCGGGACAGTTAACTATGGCTACACCTTC
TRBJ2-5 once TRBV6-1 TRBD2 CASRGRAGGRETQYF TGTGCCAGCAGGGGGCGAGCGGGAGGCCGGGAGACCCAGTACTTC
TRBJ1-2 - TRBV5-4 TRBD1 CASSLEGAKYGYTF TGTGCCAGCAGCTTGGAGGGGGCGAAATATGGCTACACCTTC
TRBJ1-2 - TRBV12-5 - CASGFLEDSGYGYTF TGTGCTAGTGGTTTCCTGGAGGACAGTGGCTATGGCTACACCTTC
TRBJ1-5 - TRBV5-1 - CASSLGLQANQPQHF TGCGCCAGCAGCTTGGGCCTCCAGGCTAATCAGCCCCAGCATTTT
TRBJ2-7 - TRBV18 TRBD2 CASSPAGLAGSYEQYF TGTGCCAGCTCACCCGCTGGACTAGCGGGATCCTACGAGCAGTACTTC
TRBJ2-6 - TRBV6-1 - CASRLAGANVLTF TGTGCCAGCAGGCTAGCTGGGGCCAACGTCCTGACTTTC
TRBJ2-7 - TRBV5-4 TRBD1 CASSSGTGTYEQYF TGTGCCAGCAGCTCAGGGACAGGAACCTACGAGCAGTACTTC
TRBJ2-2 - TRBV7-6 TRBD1 CASSFERGPTGELFF TGTGCCAGCAGCTTCGAAAGGGGGCCAACCGGGGAGCTGTTTTTT
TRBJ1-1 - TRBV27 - CASSFFLGGQGTEAFF TGTGCCAGCAGTTTCTTCCTCGGCGGCCAGGGGACTGAAGCTTTCTTT
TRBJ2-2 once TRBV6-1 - CATCLGSGNTGELFF TGTGCCACATGCTTAGGGAGTGGAAACACCGGGGAGCTGTTTTTT
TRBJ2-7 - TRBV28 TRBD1 CASSPGTGAVYEQYF TGTGCCAGCAGTCCCGGGACAGGGGCCGTCTACGAGCAGTACTTC
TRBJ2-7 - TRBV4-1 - CASSPNNFGYEQYF TGCGCCAGCAGCCCTAATAATTTTGGCTACGAGCAGTACTTC
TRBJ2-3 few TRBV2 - CASSEQGLDSDTQYF TGTGCCAGCAGTGAACAGGGGTTAGATAGCGATACGCAGTATTTT
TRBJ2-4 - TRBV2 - CASSGPLAKNIQYF TGTGCCAGCAGTGGTCCACTAGCCAAAAACATTCAGTACTTC
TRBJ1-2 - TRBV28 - CASSSPFSGYTF TGTGCCAGCAGTTCCCCCTTCAGTGGCTACACCTTC
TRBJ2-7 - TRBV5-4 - CASIFPSRDSYEQYF TGTGCCAGCATCTTCCCGAGCAGGGACTCTTACGAGCAGTACTTC